Listed below are T cell receptor beta chains from one sample, sequenced in a study of blood T cell repertoires in COVID-19. Repertoires were generated with immunoSEQ multiplex PCR, while TCRdb's copy carries only in-frame clones and drops some. The sample consists of over 70,000 clones, approximately 90% of them appearing once. The sample comprised peripheral blood. These receptors originate from a human donor with active COVID-19. The donor label of this sample is uncertain. Each CDR3 is given with its conserved first and last residue. D genes are given only for firm matches. Rows give clone size only sometimes, using once, few, many, or a class for an expanded clone.

size | J | length | D | V | DNA | CDR3
NA | TRBJ2-7 | 15 | NA | TRBV7-9 | TGTGCCAGCAGCTTAACTGATTCAGGCCTCTACGAGCAGTACTTC | CASSLTDSGLYEQYF
NA | TRBJ2-7 | 14 | TRBD2 | TRBV11-2 | TGTGCCAGCAGGCGGCGGGGGGCATCCTACGAGCAGTACTTC | CASRRRGASYEQYF
NA | TRBJ2-7 | 14 | NA | TRBV18 | TGTGCCAGCTCCCTGACAGATAAATCCTACGAGCAGTACTTC | CASSLTDKSYEQYF
NA | TRBJ2-3 | 16 | NA | TRBV19 | TGTGCCAGTAGTCGTTCCTCCCCCCAAGGGGGAAATACGCAGTATTTT | CASSRSSPQGGNTQYF
NA | TRBJ1-1 | 12 | NA | TRBV7-9 | TGTGCCAGCAGCCCCACAGGATATGAAGCTTTCTTT | CASSPTGYEAFF
NA | TRBJ1-2 | 12 | TRBD1 | TRBV7-9 | TGTGCCAGCACCGGGACAGCCTATGGCTACACCTTC | CASTGTAYGYTF
NA | TRBJ1-4 | 14 | NA | TRBV11-2 | TGTGCCAGCAGCCCTCAGGGCAGGGGTGAAAAACTGTTTTTT | CASSPQGRGEKLFF
NA | TRBJ1-4 | 15 | NA | TRBV19 | TGTGCCAGTAGTACTCTCGCCGGGGAACTTGAAAAACTGTTTTTT | CASSTLAGELEKLFF
NA | TRBJ1-3 | 18 | TRBD1 | TRBV24-1 | TGTGCCACCAGTGATTTCCCGACACAGGGGGCCCTCGGAAACACCATATATTTT | CATSDFPTQGALGNTIYF
once | TRBJ1-2 | 14 | TRBD1 | TRBV5-4 | TGTGCCAGCAACAAGGACAGGACCAACTATGGCTACACCTTC | CASNKDRTNYGYTF
NA | TRBJ2-7 | 15 | NA | TRBV7-9 | TGTGCCAGCAGCCAGACACAGGGAACTCGATACGAGCAGTACTTC | CASSQTQGTRYEQYF
NA | TRBJ1-2 | 15 | TRBD1 | TRBV28 | TGTGCCAGCAGGGAGGTTGAGGGGGCATTGAATGGCTACACCTTC | CASREVEGALNGYTF
NA | TRBJ2-1 | 16 | NA | TRBV7-2 | TGTGCCAGCAGCTTAGCCACCACCCGACAGGGAGGTGAGCAGTTCTTC | CASSLATTRQGGEQFF
few | TRBJ2-7 | 17 | NA | TRBV18 | TGTGCCAGCTCACCAACCACGGGGGTCGACGGCTCCTACGAGCAGTACTTC | CASSPTTGVDGSYEQYF
NA | TRBJ1-1 | 15 | NA | TRBV27 | TGTGCCAGCAGTCGCAGGGTAACCATGAACACTGAAGCTTTCTTT | CASSRRVTMNTEAFF
NA | TRBJ1-3 | 12 | NA | TRBV3-1/TRBV3-2 | TGTGCCAGCAGCCAAGAGGGTAGGGGTGCGTATTTT | CASSQEGRGAYF
NA | TRBJ2-5 | 13 | NA | TRBV12-3/TRBV12-4 | TGTGCCAGCAGTTTATGGGCGGGAGAGACCCAGTACTTC | CASSLWAGETQYF
NA | TRBJ2-3 | 18 | TRBD2 | TRBV10-3 | TGTGCCATCAGCTCCCCCGATTCTATAGCGGGGGGCGCAGATACGCAGTATTTT | CAISSPDSIAGGADTQYF
NA | TRBJ1-2 | 14 | TRBD1 | TRBV14 | TGTGCCAGCAGCCAAGCCGGACAGGGTGATGGCTACACCTTC | CASSQAGQGDGYTF
NA | TRBJ2-1 | 14 | TRBD2 | TRBV7-8 | TGTGCCAGCAGCTTAGAACTAGCGGGAAATGAGCAGTTCTTC | CASSLELAGNEQFF
NA | TRBJ2-7 | 15 | TRBD1 | TRBV3-1/TRBV3-2 | TGTGCCAGCAGCCGTGAGGGAGTCAGGGGGTACGAGCAGTACTTC | CASSREGVRGYEQYF
NA | TRBJ2-5 | 14 | TRBD2 | TRBV5-1 | TGCGCCAGCAGCCCGGGACTAGCCGAAGAGACCCAGTACTTC | CASSPGLAEETQYF
NA | TRBJ1-1 | 12 | NA | TRBV9 | TGTGCCAGCAGCGCACAGGGTAACCCAGCTTTCTTT | CASSAQGNPAFF
NA | TRBJ1-2 | 13 | NA | TRBV7-2 | TGTGCCAGCAGCTTAGAACTTAGGAGCGGCTACACCTTC | CASSLELRSGYTF
NA | TRBJ2-1 | 15 | TRBD2 | TRBV7-8 | TGTGCCAGCAGCTCTTCTAGCGGGGTGTCCAATGAGCAGTTCTTC | CASSSSSGVSNEQFF
NA | TRBJ2-2 | 16 | NA | TRBV4-1 | TGCGCCAGCAGCCAAGATAGGGAGGGGGAAACCGGGGAGCTGTTTTTT | CASSQDREGETGELFF
NA | TRBJ2-1 | 19 | TRBD1 | TRBV29-1 | TGCAGCGTGCGGTTCGGGACAGGGTGGGGCCGTTCCTCCTACAATGAGCAGTTCTTC | CSVRFGTGWGRSSYNEQFF
NA | TRBJ2-3 | 15 | TRBD2 | TRBV5-1 | TGCGCCAGCAGCGGGACTAGCGAGAGGACAGATACGCAGTATTTT | CASSGTSERTDTQYF
NA | TRBJ1-1 | 13 | NA | TRBV18 | TGTGCCAGCTCACCGTCCATGAACACTGAAGCTTTCTTT | CASSPSMNTEAFF
NA | TRBJ1-1 | 13 | NA | TRBV2 | TGTGCCAGCAGCCTCACACAAAAGACTGAAGCTTTCTTT | CASSLTQKTEAFF
few | TRBJ1-1 | 14 | TRBD1 | TRBV19 | TGTGCCAGTAGTATAGATCTGACAGGGCTTGAAGCTTTCTTT | CASSIDLTGLEAFF
NA | TRBJ1-1 | 14 | NA | TRBV10-3 | TGTGCCATCAATCAGGGGCTTAGCTACACTGAAGCTTTCTTT | CAINQGLSYTEAFF
NA | TRBJ1-1 | 14 | NA | TRBV28 | TGTGCCAGCAGTTTATCCCCAGGGAACACTGAAGCTTTCTTT | CASSLSPGNTEAFF
once | TRBJ1-1 | 14 | NA | TRBV3-1/TRBV3-2 | TGTGCCAGCAGCCAGGATGACAGAAACACTGAAGCTTTCTTT | CASSQDDRNTEAFF
NA | TRBJ2-2 | 16 | TRBD1 | TRBV7-8 | TGTGCCAGCAGCAAAACGGGACAGGGGTACACCGGGGAGCTGTTTTTT | CASSKTGQGYTGELFF
NA | TRBJ2-7 | 17 | NA | TRBV5-6 | TGTGCCAGCAGCTTACGTCTTACAGGGTGGAACTCCTACGAGCAGTACTTC | CASSLRLTGWNSYEQYF
NA | TRBJ1-1 | 19 | TRBD1 | TRBV6-1 | TGTGCCAGCAGTGAAGCGGATGGGGACAGTATGGTGGGGCTGACTGAAGCTTTCTTT | CASSEADGDSMVGLTEAFF
NA | TRBJ2-3 | 19 | TRBD2 | TRBV4-1 | TGCGCCAGCAGCCAAGACTGGCAGACTAGCGGGGTCATGGCAGATACGCAGTATTTT | CASSQDWQTSGVMADTQYF
NA | TRBJ2-1 | 14 | NA | TRBV11-2 | TGTGCCAGCAGCTTTCGGTTGACTGCTAATGAGCAGTTCTTC | CASSFRLTANEQFF
NA | TRBJ1-1 | 14 | NA | TRBV5-6 | TGTGCCAGCAGCCCAGGGGAATCTAACACTGAAGCTTTCTTT | CASSPGESNTEAFF
once | TRBJ2-7 | 13 | NA | TRBV12-3/TRBV12-4 | TGTGCCAGCAAGCTAACGGCGGGTTACGAGCAGTACTTC | CASKLTAGYEQYF
NA | TRBJ2-1 | 16 | NA | TRBV5-6 | TGTGCCAGCAGCTTGGGAGGGTTGTACTCCTACAATGAGCAGTTCTTC | CASSLGGLYSYNEQFF
NA | TRBJ2-7 | 14 | TRBD1 | TRBV6-5 | TGTGCCAGCAGTTCCGACAGGGGCGTCCACGAGCAGTACTTC | CASSSDRGVHEQYF
NA | TRBJ2-3 | 16 | TRBD1 | TRBV7-2 | TGTGCCAGCAGCTTAGCGACGGGGACAGGGACAGATACGCAGTATTTT | CASSLATGTGTDTQYF